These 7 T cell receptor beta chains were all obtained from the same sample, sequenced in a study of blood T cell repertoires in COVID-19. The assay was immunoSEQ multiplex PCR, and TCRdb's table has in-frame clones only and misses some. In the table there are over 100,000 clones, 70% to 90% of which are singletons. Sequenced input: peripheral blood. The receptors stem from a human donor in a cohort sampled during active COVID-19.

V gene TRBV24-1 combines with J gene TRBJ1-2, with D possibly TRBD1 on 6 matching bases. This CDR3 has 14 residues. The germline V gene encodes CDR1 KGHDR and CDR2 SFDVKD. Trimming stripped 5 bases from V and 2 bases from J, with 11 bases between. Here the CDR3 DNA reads TGTGCCACCAGTGCCACAGGGCTAAACTATGGCTACACCTTC. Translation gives CATSATGLNYGYTF.

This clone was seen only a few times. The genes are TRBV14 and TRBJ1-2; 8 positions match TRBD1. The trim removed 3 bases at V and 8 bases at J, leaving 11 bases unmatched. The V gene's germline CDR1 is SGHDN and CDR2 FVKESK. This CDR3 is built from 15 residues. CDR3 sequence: CASSHSADRGRGYTF. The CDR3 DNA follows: TGTGCCAGCAGCCACTCCGCTGACAGGGGAAGAGGCTACACCTTC.

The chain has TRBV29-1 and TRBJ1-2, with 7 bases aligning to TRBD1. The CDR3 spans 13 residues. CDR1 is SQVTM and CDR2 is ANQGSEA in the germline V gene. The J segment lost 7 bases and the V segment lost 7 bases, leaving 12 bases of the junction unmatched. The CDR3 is CSALQGTVFGYTF. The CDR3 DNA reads TGCAGCGCACTACAGGGGACAGTATTTGGCTACACCTTC. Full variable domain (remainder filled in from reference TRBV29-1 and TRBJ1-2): SAVISQKPSRDICQRGTSLTIQCQVDSQVTMMFWYRQQPGQSLTLIATANQGSEATYESGFVIDKFPISRPNLTFSTLTVSNMSPEDSSIYLCSALQGTVFGYTFGSGTRLTVV.

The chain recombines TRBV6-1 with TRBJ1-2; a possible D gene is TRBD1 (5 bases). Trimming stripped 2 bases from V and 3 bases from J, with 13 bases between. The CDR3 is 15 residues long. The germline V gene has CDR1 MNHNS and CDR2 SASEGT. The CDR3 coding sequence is TGTGCCAGCAGTGAAATGGGGCCTCTCTACTATGGCTACACCTTC. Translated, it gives CASSEMGPLYYGYTF.

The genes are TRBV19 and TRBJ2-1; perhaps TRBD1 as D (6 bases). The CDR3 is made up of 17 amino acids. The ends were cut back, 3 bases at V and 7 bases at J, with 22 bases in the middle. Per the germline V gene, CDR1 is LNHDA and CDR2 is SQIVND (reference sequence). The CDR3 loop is CASSMGPRGRFANEQFF. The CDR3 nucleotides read TGTGCCAGTAGTATGGGCCCCAGGGGACGGTTTGCGAATGAGCAGTTCTTC.

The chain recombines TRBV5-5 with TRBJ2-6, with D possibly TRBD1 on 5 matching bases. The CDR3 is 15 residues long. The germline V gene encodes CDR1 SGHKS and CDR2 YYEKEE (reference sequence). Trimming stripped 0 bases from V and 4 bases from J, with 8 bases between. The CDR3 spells CASSLGGIGANVLTF. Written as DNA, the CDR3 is TGTGCCAGCAGCTTGGGGGGCATCGGGGCCAACGTCCTGACTTTC.

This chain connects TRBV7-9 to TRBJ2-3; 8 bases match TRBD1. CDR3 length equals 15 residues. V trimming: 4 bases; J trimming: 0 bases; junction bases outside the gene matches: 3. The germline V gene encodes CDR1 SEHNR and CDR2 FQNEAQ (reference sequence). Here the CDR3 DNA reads TGTGCCAGCAGCTGGCAGGGGGCGAGCACAGATACGCAGTATTTT. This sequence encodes CASSWQGASTDTQYF.